One and the same sample provided the 32 T cell receptor beta chains below, sequenced in a study of human T cells and chemical hapten exposure. TCRdb re-called the RACE reads through MiXCR, storing one row per CDR3 protein. This sample yields 50,000 to 60,000 distinct CDR3 sequences, of which 9.5% to 15% are seen a single time; 2% to 2.5% belongs to the top ten. Stated time point: patch test 3, about 24 weeks after DPC sensitization. This sample's treatment: therapeutic diphenylcyclopropenone sensitization with weekly scalp DPC. This specimen was whole blood, taken in connection with sensitization to the hapten diphenylcyclopropenone (DPC). The receptor source for this set is a man younger than 40 with alopecia areata. Some clones in this sample may be carry-over from other donors' samples.

This clonotype was counted only a few times. The J gene is TRBJ2-3, the V gene TRBV11-1; 7 bases are a match to TRBD2. Trimming removed 4 bases from V and 1 base from J; junction bases left unmatched: 5. The CDR3 loop spans 15 amino acids. CDR1 and CDR2 (germline): SGHAT, FQDESV (reference sequence). The CDR3 DNA follows: TGTGCCAGCAGCTACCGGGACTACGGCACAGATACGCAGTATTTT. The encoded protein is CASSYRDYGTDTQYF.

The rearrangement joins TRBV28 to TRBJ1-4; 7 positions agree with TRBD1. The CDR3 length is 15 residues. The germline V gene has CDR1 MDHEN and CDR2 SYDVKM. V lost 5 bases and J lost 5; bases outside the gene matches: 8. The CDR3 region is CASSPDRAQNEKLFF. The CDR3, as DNA: TGTGCCAGCAGTCCCGACAGGGCCCAAAATGAAAAACTGTTTTTT.

This clonotype was recorded a few times. The chain recombines TRBV28 with TRBJ2-1, with a possible D match to TRBD1 (5 bases). V was clipped by 6 bases and J by 9 bases, with 12 bases between them. This CDR3 spans 12 amino acids. In germline, CDR1 is MDHEN, CDR2 SYDVKM. Here the CDR3 reads CASSPQGPEQFF. For the CDR3, the DNA is TGTGCCAGCAGCCCTCAGGGCCCTGAGCAGTTCTTC.

The sample holds a few counts of this clonotype. The rearrangement uses TRBV12-3 or TRBV12-4 and TRBJ1-5; 8 bases map to TRBD1. The CDR3 is 14 residues long. The J segment lost 7 bases and the V segment lost 4 bases, leaving 6 bases of the junction unmatched. The CDR3 DNA sequence: TGTGCCAGCAGTTCGACAGGGGATCGACAGCCCCAGCATTTT. Protein sequence: CASSSTGDRQPQHF.

A few counts support this clonotype. This CDR3 is CASSNRDNQPQHF. CDR3 DNA sequence: TGTGCCAGCAGTAACAGGGACAATCAGCCCCAGCATTTT. The chain uses TRBV28 and TRBJ1-5; D is possibly TRBD1 (6 bases). CDR3 length: 13 residues. Germline CDR1 reads MDHEN; CDR2 reads SYDVKM. V gave up 5 bases and J gave up 3 bases, with 8 bases separating them.

This clonotype was observed a few times. The chain recombines TRBV11-2 with TRBJ1-5; perhaps TRBD1 as D (5 bases). The length of the CDR3 is 15 residues. Trimming left V 1 base short and J 3 bases short, with 10 bases between. CDR1 is SGHAT and CDR2 is FQNNGV in the germline V gene. CDR3 coding DNA: TGTGCCAGCAGCTTAGGGGCAGGGCACAATCAGCCCCAGCATTTT. Its protein is CASSLGAGHNQPQHF.

In its sample, this clonotype is medium-sized. The chain recombines TRBV29-1 with TRBJ1-3; D remains unclear. Germline CDR1 SQVTM, CDR2 ANQGSEA. V was clipped by 3 bases and J by 0 bases, with 3 bases between them. This CDR3 has 12 amino acids. CDR3 nucleotide sequence: TGCAGCGTTGAGGGCTCTGGAAACACCATATATTTT. Translating it yields CSVEGSGNTIYF.

This clonotype showed up many times. The J gene is TRBJ1-2, the V gene TRBV5-6, with 10 bases matching TRBD1. The V and J ends lost 2 bases and 4 bases, in that order; junction bases with no gene match: 20. Germline V CDR1 and CDR2: SGHDT, YYEEEE. This CDR3 comprises 20 residues. In DNA form, the CDR3 reads TGTGCCAGCAGCTTACCCCTTTACCCGGACGACAGGGGGCTTTTCTATGGCTACACCTTC. Protein: CASSLPLYPDDRGLFYGYTF.

This clonotype appeared many times. This sequence joins TRBV20-1 and TRBJ2-7, with 10 positions matching TRBD1. CDR1 is DFQATT, CDR2 SNEGSKA, per germline (reference sequence). The V and J ends lost 5 bases and 2 bases, in that order; junction bases with no gene match: 6. CDR3 length: 14 residues. The CDR3 loop is CSAVDRGRTYEQYF. In nucleotides, the CDR3 is TGCAGTGCTGTAGACAGGGGGCGAACCTACGAGCAGTACTTC.

This clonotype was counted only a few times. This chain connects TRBV6-1 to TRBJ1-2; D is ambiguous. The CDR3 spans 15 residues. V was cut by 2 bases and J by 4 bases, with 14 bases left in between. Germline-derived CDR1 and CDR2 are MNHNS and SASEGT. CDR3 region: CASSEMLGSGYGYTF. CDR3 DNA sequence: TGTGCCAGCAGTGAAATGCTAGGCTCAGGCTATGGCTACACCTTC.

Ten or more counts support this clonotype. The V gene is TRBV5-5, the J gene TRBJ1-4; D is undetermined. V shed 0 bases and J shed 5 bases, with 5 bases lying between them. This CDR3 is 13 amino acids long. In germline, CDR1 is SGHKS, CDR2 YYEKEE (reference sequence). CDR3 protein: CASSLAQNEKLFF. For the CDR3, the DNA is TGTGCCAGCAGCTTGGCACAGAATGAAAAACTGTTTTTT. The full variable domain, completed using reference TRBV5-5 and TRBJ1-4, is DAGVTQSPTHLIKTRGQQVTLRCSPISGHKSVSWYQQVLGQGPQFIFQYYEKEERGRGNFPDRFSARQFPNYSSELNVNALLLGDSALYLCASSLAQNEKLFFGSGTQLSVL.

This clonotype is a singleton in its sample. The chain couples TRBV18 to TRBJ2-7, with D perhaps matching TRBD2 (6 bases). V lost 3 bases, J lost 3 bases, and 12 bases lay in between. This CDR3 has 14 residues. Per germline, CDR1 KGHSH and CDR2 LQKENI. CDR3 in amino acids: CASSPGLEFYEQYF. The DNA of the CDR3 is TGTGCCAGCTCACCGGGACTGGAATTCTACGAGCAGTACTTC.

This clonotype was observed many times. The rearrangement links TRBV28 to TRBJ2-1; a possible D gene is TRBD1 (5 bases). The CDR3 runs to 13 residues. The germline V gene has CDR1 MDHEN and CDR2 SYDVKM. The V end was cut by 6 bases, the J end by 3 bases, with 9 bases between. CDR3 sequence: CASRARDYNEQFF. As DNA, the CDR3 is TGTGCCAGCAGGGCCAGGGACTACAATGAGCAGTTCTTC.

The sample holds many counts of this clonotype. The chain links TRBV7-6 to TRBJ1-4; TRBD1 matches 7 bases. V gave up 2 bases and J gave up 7 bases; unmatched junction bases: 16. The CDR3 spans 18 residues. Germline CDR1 is SGHVS and CDR2 is FNYEAQ. CDR3 sequence: CASSLQAVEEGASEKLFF. CDR3 nucleotides: TGTGCCAGCAGCTTACAGGCCGTTGAGGAGGGGGCCAGTGAAAAACTGTTTTTT.

This clonotype was picked up many times. CDR3 in amino acids: CASSNLRGTGTYNEQFF. CDR3 in DNA: TGCGCCAGCAGCAACCTCAGAGGGACAGGGACCTACAATGAGCAGTTCTTC. The V gene is TRBV5-1, the J gene TRBJ2-1; 9 nucleotides agree with TRBD1. The germline V gene encodes CDR1 SGHRS and CDR2 YFSETQ. The V gene end was trimmed by 4 bases and the J gene end by 2 bases; junction bases not matched to a gene: 10. This CDR3 has 17 amino acids.

This clonotype appeared a few times. The chain employs TRBV27 and TRBJ2-2; 9 positions agree with TRBD2. V was clipped by 2 bases and J by 6 bases; unmatched bases: 7. CDR3 length: 16 residues. Germline assignment: CDR1 MNHEY and CDR2 SMNVEV (reference sequence). The CDR3 DNA sequence: TGTGCCAGCAGTTTAGCGGGGGGGCCTCTGCCCGGGGAGCTGTTTTTT. Protein product: CASSLAGGPLPGELFF.

This clonotype was recorded many times. The CDR3 nucleotides are TGTGCCAGCAGCATCCCCGCGTACAATGAGCAGTTCTTC. Translation: CASSIPAYNEQFF. This sequence joins TRBV7-9 and TRBJ2-1; D is undetermined. V was shortened by 5 bases and J by 4 bases, with 9 bases between the two germline ends. Germline V gives CDR1 SEHNR, CDR2 FQNEAQ (reference sequence). The CDR3 runs to 13 residues.

The sample holds a few counts of this clonotype. V and J are TRBV5-1 and TRBJ2-1; TRBD1 aligns across 7 bases. V dropped 3 bases and J dropped 8; count of bases not matched to a gene: 8. Germline-derived CDR1 and CDR2 are SGHRS and YFSETQ. The CDR3 runs to 14 residues. The CDR3 region is CASSSTGDPDEQFF. The CDR3 region has the DNA TGCGCCAGCAGCTCTACAGGGGACCCCGATGAGCAGTTCTTC.

J is TRBJ2-2 and V is TRBV3-1; 8 bases map to TRBD1. This CDR3 comprises 13 residues. V lost 10 bases, J lost 4 bases, and 5 bases stayed unmatched. Germline V lookup: CDR1 LGHDT, CDR2 YNNKEL (reference sequence). CDR3 sequence: CATRGRGTGELFF. In DNA, the CDR3 is TGTGCCACCAGGGGGCGCGGCACCGGGGAGCTGTTTTTT.

Only a few counts were recorded for this clonotype. This chain links TRBV11-3 with TRBJ2-3; D is undetermined. With 5 bases removed from V and 4 bases from J, the gap between germline ends came to 19 bases. CDR1 SGHNT and CDR2 YENEEA come from the germline V gene. The CDR3 is 16 residues long. The CDR3 region is CASSTGRTWTPDTQYF. In DNA, the CDR3 is TGTGCCAGCAGCACCGGACGTACGTGGACCCCAGATACGCAGTATTTT.

In this sample, this clonotype turned up a few times. This chain's CDR3 is CASSLRTVWVRNQPQHF. The CDR3 region has the DNA TGTGCCAGCAGTTTAAGGACAGTATGGGTCCGCAATCAGCCCCAGCATTTT. The chain employs TRBV28 and TRBJ1-5, with a possible D match to TRBD1 (6 bases). This CDR3 contains 17 residues. V lost 2 bases and J 2 bases, leaving 16 bases between the germline ends. Germline values: CDR1 MDHEN, CDR2 SYDVKM.

Worth noting for this clonotype: A much larger clone sits a single nucleotide away, making a read error possible. The missing conserved phenylalanine or tryptophan at the end of this CDR3 makes a read error likely. This rearrangement joins TRBV28 to TRBJ2-3; D unclear. The V gene lost 3 bases and the J gene lost 6 bases, with 10 bases spanning the gap. CDR1 is MDHEN, CDR2 SYDVKM, per germline. The CDR3 loop spans 13 amino acids. The CDR3 reads CASSLGNGDTQYL. For the CDR3, the DNA is TGTGCCAGCAGTTTGGGGAATGGGGATACGCAGTATCTT.

This clonotype was seen many times. CDR3 region: CASKRTGAYEQYF. Here the CDR3 DNA reads TGTGCCAGCAAACGGACCGGAGCCTACGAGCAGTACTTC. J is TRBJ2-7 and V is TRBV2; D uncertain. The V and J ends lost 7 bases and 2 bases respectively, with 12 bases between them. The CDR3 runs to 13 residues. The germline V gene encodes CDR1 SNHLY and CDR2 FYNNEI.

The chain is built from TRBV29-1 and TRBJ1-1, with a tentative D call TRBD1 (5 bases). The CDR3 sequence is 12 residues long. Germline CDR1 reads SQVTM; CDR2 reads ANQGSEA. V shed 7 bases and J shed 1 base, with 10 bases lying between them. The CDR3 spells CSGDQGNTEAFF. The CDR3 DNA reads TGCAGCGGGGACCAGGGGAACACTGAAGCTTTCTTT.

This clonotype was seen repeatedly, ten times or more. The chain carries TRBV20-1 and TRBJ1-5; D might be TRBD1 (5 bases). Germline CDR1 reads DFQATT; CDR2 reads SNEGSKA (reference sequence). Trimming removed 4 bases from V and 0 bases from J, with 25 bases in between. The CDR3 consists of 19 residues. The CDR3 bases are TGCAGTGCTACCTTCCCCGCAGGGAAATTCTTTAATAGCAATCAGCCCCAGCATTTT. Protein: CSATFPAGKFFNSNQPQHF.

This clonotype was seen repeatedly, ten times or more. CDR3 DNA: TGCAGTGTCGTGGACAGGGGTGGCCAGCCCCAGCATTTT. Translating it yields CSVVDRGGQPQHF. This sequence joins TRBV20-1 and TRBJ1-5; 9 nucleotides line up with TRBD1. The CDR3 runs 13 residues. With 7 bases clipped from V and 7 bases from J, the junction kept 8 bases outside the gene matches. Per germline, CDR1 DFQATT and CDR2 SNEGSKA (reference sequence).

In this sample, this clonotype turned up many times. V and J are TRBV7-9 and TRBJ1-6; the D gene is possibly TRBD1 (6 bases). This CDR3 region has 14 residues. V lost 1 base and J lost 10, with 11 bases in between. Germline CDR1 and CDR2: SEHNR and FQNEAQ (reference sequence). This chain's CDR3 is CASSLDQGNSPLHF. The CDR3 DNA reads as TGTGCCAGCAGCTTAGACCAGGGGAACTCACCCCTCCACTTT.

DNA of the CDR3: TGTGCCAGCAGCGTAAGTGGGACAGGGAACTATGGCTACACCTTC. Protein: CASSVSGTGNYGYTF. The rearrangement joins TRBV9 to TRBJ1-2; the match to TRBD1 covers 9 bases. Unmatched junction bases numbered 3, after V lost 1 base and J lost 2 bases. This CDR3 has 15 amino acids. Germline V gene sequence: CDR1 SGDLS, CDR2 YYNGEE. Full variable domain (missing parts from reference TRBV9 and TRBJ1-2): DSGVTQTPKHLITATGQRVTLRCSPRSGDLSVYWYQQSLDQGLQFLIQYYNGEERAKGNILERFSAQQFPDLHSELNLSSLELGDSALYFCASSVSGTGNYGYTFGSGTRLTVV.

This chain links TRBV2 with TRBJ1-5, with D hard to call. The CDR3 contains 15 residues. V lost 6 bases, J lost 0 bases, and 12 bases lay in between. CDR1 and CDR2 from the germline V gene are SNHLY and FYNNEI. The CDR3 here is CASRTDGLSNQPQHF. DNA of the CDR3: TGTGCCAGCAGGACGGACGGACTTAGCAATCAGCCCCAGCATTTT. The full variable domain, in which reference TRBV2 and TRBJ1-5 provide the parts outside the CDR3, is EPEVTQTPSHQVTQMGQEVILRCVPISNHLYFYWYRQILGQKVEFLVSFYNNEISEKSEIFDDQFSVERPDGSNFTLKIRSTKLEDSAMYFCASRTDGLSNQPQHFGDGTRLSIL.

Concerning this clonotype: A read error may account for a junction end that differs from germline. J is TRBJ2-6 and V is TRBV5-1; 7 positions match TRBD1. Germline V lookup: CDR1 SGHRS, CDR2 YFSETQ. The CDR3 has 15 residues. The chain's CDR3 is CASSGQPSGPNVLTF. CDR3 DNA sequence: TGCGCCAGCTCGGGACAGCCTTCTGGGCCCAACGTCCTGACTTTC.

Comment on this clonotype: This may come from a read error, since a much larger clone is one base off. The chain combines TRBV27 with TRBJ2-1; TRBD1 aligns across 10 bases. The CDR3 has 14 residues. Per the germline V gene, CDR1 is MNHEY and CDR2 is SMNVEV (reference sequence). The CDR3 region is CASRTGGVNNERFF. CDR3 nucleotides: TGTGCCAGTCGGACAGGGGGTGTAAACAATGAGCGGTTCTTC.

This clonotype was observed a handful of times. V gene TRBV7-6 combines with J gene TRBJ1-4, with TRBD1 matching over 7 bases. V lost 5 bases to trimming and J lost 10 bases; unmatched junction nucleotides: 10. CDR1 SGHVS and CDR2 FNYEAQ come from the germline V gene. CDR3 length equals 14 residues. CDR3 loop: CASSIDRVSGKLFF. CDR3 DNA sequence: TGTGCCAGCAGCATAGACAGGGTTAGCGGAAAACTGTTTTTT.